This T cell receptor (beta chain) was sequenced in a study of a mutant IDH1 vaccine in newly diagnosed glioma. Across the whole study: Patients previously underwent radiotherapy, temozolomide, or both, and most underwent both.

The time point here: baseline, week 1 (first vaccination visit). Treatment here: pre-vaccination baseline after standard-of-care therapy. New WHO grade 3 or 4 IDH1-mutant, ATRX-lost astrocytomas were present in all donors. Only in-frame clones appear in the TCRdb table, and some are missing; sequencing was by immunoSEQ multiplex PCR. The sample has 25,000 to 35,000 clones, approximately 80% seen once. The CDR3 has 15 amino acids. Germline V gene data show CDR1 as ENHRY and CDR2 as SYGVKD. The junction had 5 bases not matched to a gene; V was cut back by 0 bases and J by 8 bases. The rearrangement uses TRBV10-3 and TRBJ1-4, with 8 bases that match TRBD1. The origin of this receptor is a man aged 25 to 40 with glioma. Sequences were derived from PBMCs, sampled from a glioma patient treated with radiotherapy, temozolomide or both. CDR3 nucleotides: TGTGCCATCAGTGAGTCCGCGACAGGGGCGGAAAAACTGTTTTTT. Its protein product is CAISESATGAEKLFF.